Each of the 15 T cell receptor beta chains below was sequenced from the same sample in a study of T cell changes during pregnancy in multiple sclerosis (dated by TCRdb to the late 2010s). The protocol used for the library was the immunoSEQ multiplex PCR assay. TCRdb limited this immuneACCESS table to in-frame rearrangements with V and J called. A share of clones is missing; checked studies link under half to unresolved V genes, and the rest is unexplained. For this sample the table gives about 32,000 clones, of which about 92% were detected only once. Clones ranked in the top ten supply 0.75% to 0.9% of the sample. Sequencing used CD4+ T cells from peripheral blood mononuclear cells, obtained after pregnancy. The receptors derive from a female donor in good health, enrolled as a control in a pregnancy study.

This chain joins TRBV6-5 and TRBJ1-1; no definite D call. This CDR3 is built from 14 residues. Germline values: CDR1 MNHEY, CDR2 SVGAGI. Trimming shortened V by 4 bases and J by 1 base, and 10 bases separated the two germline ends. The CDR3 protein is CASSFADTNTEAFF. In DNA form, the CDR3 reads TGTGCCAGCAGTTTCGCCGACACGAACACTGAAGCTTTCTTT.

Only a few counts were recorded for this clone. The V gene is TRBV19, the J gene TRBJ1-1, with 7 positions matching TRBD1. Germline V gene lookup returns CDR1 LNHDA and CDR2 SQIVND (reference sequence). J was trimmed by 4 bases and V by 6 bases; bases with no gene match: 8. The CDR3 length is 14 residues. CDR3 sequence (DNA): TGTGCCAGTAGCGTACAGGGGCCTGGCACTGAAGCTTTCTTT. Translation gives CASSVQGPGTEAFF.

CDR3 region: CASGEGVGNTIYF. CDR3 nucleotides: TGTGCTAGTGGTGAGGGGGTGGGAAACACCATATATTTT. The chain recombines TRBV12-5 with TRBJ1-3, with D perhaps TRBD1 (6 bases). The CDR3 has 13 residues. V was shortened by 5 bases and J by 4 bases, with 9 bases between the two germline ends. Germline loops: CDR1 LGHNT, CDR2 FRNRAP.

The chain has TRBV9 and TRBJ2-3; possible D gene TRBD2, 5 bases. The V end lost 0 bases, the J end lost 2 bases, and 7 bases lay between the germline ends. The CDR3 is 14 amino acids. Germline lookup yields CDR1 SGDLS and CDR2 YYNGEE. The CDR3 bases are TGTGCCAGCAGCGTAGCGGGGTCCACAGATACGCAGTATTTT. It translates to CASSVAGSTDTQYF.

The chain couples TRBV28 to TRBJ1-2; D may be TRBD1 (5 bases). Trimming stripped 0 bases from V and 8 bases from J, with 10 bases between. The CDR3 contains 13 residues. Germline loops: CDR1 MDHEN, CDR2 SYDVKM. Written as DNA, the CDR3 is TGTGCCAGCAGTTTATGGTCGGGGGACGGCTACACCTTC. Amino acid sequence: CASSLWSGDGYTF.

This chain joins TRBV5-1 and TRBJ2-3, with unresolved D. CDR1 is SGHRS, CDR2 YFSETQ, per germline. This CDR3 is built from 12 residues. Trimming pared 0 bases from V and 6 bases from J, leaving 5 bases between. The CDR3 sequence: CASSLASDTQYF. The CDR3 nucleotides read TGCGCCAGCAGCTTGGCGAGTGATACGCAGTATTTT.

This chain uses TRBV5-8 with TRBJ1-5, with TRBD1 as a possible D gene (6 bases). V shed 0 bases and J shed 0 bases, with 13 bases lying between them. This CDR3 region has 17 residues. Per the germline V gene, CDR1 is SGHTS and CDR2 is YDEGEE. CDR3 region: CASSLAHYRDSNQPQHF. The DNA for the CDR3 is TGTGCCAGCAGCTTGGCCCACTACAGGGATAGCAATCAGCCCCAGCATTTT.

This chain joins TRBV6-1 and TRBJ1-1; tentative D call: TRBD1 (5 bases). Germline V lookup: CDR1 MNHNS, CDR2 SASEGT. This CDR3 comprises 13 residues. Trimming stripped 7 bases from V and 5 bases from J, with 14 bases between. The DNA for the CDR3 is TGTGCCAGCATGGGGGGTACGGTTACTGAAGCTTTCTTT. Its translation: CASMGGTVTEAFF.

The chain joins TRBV19 to TRBJ1-6; 10 bases are shared with TRBD1. This CDR3 is built from 14 residues. J was trimmed by 7 bases and V by 4 bases; bases with no gene match: 1. Germline loops: CDR1 LNHDA, CDR2 SQIVND (reference sequence). Written as DNA, the CDR3 is TGTGCCAGTAGTACGGGACAGGGGAATTCACCCCTCCACTTT. Amino acid sequence: CASSTGQGNSPLHF.

V is TRBV6-1 and J is TRBJ1-5; TRBD1 agrees at 8 bases. Germline CDR1 and CDR2: MNHNS and SASEGT. CDR3 length equals 14 residues. The J segment lost 3 bases and the V segment lost 6 bases, leaving 4 bases of the junction unmatched. This chain's CDR3 is CASSPDRANQPQHF. In nucleotides, the CDR3 is TGTGCCAGCAGCCCGGACAGGGCCAATCAGCCCCAGCATTTT.

As regards this clone: Germline is not matched at one junction end, which may reflect a read error. This rearrangement joins TRBV4-1 to TRBJ1-6; TRBD1 might be the D (6 bases). Germline V CDR1 and CDR2: MGHRA, YSYEKL. The CDR3 is 17 amino acids. CDR3 sequence reads: CASSQEAGAHYNLPLHF. DNA of the CDR3: TGCGCCAGCAGCCAAGAGGCAGGGGCTCACTATAATTTACCCCTCCACTTT.

This clone was picked up a small number of times. The gene calls are TRBV19 and TRBJ1-2; the D gene is possibly TRBD1 (5 bases). V was pared by 7 bases and J by 8 bases, with 11 bases between. The V gene's germline CDR1 is LNHDA and CDR2 SQIVND (reference sequence). This CDR3 contains 11 residues. CDR3 DNA sequence: TGTGCCAGTAACAAGGGGCGCGGCTACACCTTC. It specifies CASNKGRGYTF.

The gene calls are TRBV9 and TRBJ2-7; D gene unclear. CDR3 length: 13 amino acids. Germline V gene sequence: CDR1 SGDLS, CDR2 YYNGEE. Trimming took 3 bases from V and 3 from J, leaving 10 bases between them. DNA for the CDR3: TGTGCCAGCAGCGCCCGGTCGGGCTACGAGCAGTACTTC. This gives the protein CASSARSGYEQYF.

The chain employs TRBV18 and TRBJ1-1; D is ambiguous. Germline loops: CDR1 KGHSH, CDR2 LQKENI. This CDR3 is built from 14 residues. The V end lost 2 bases, the J end lost 2 bases, and 9 bases lay between the germline ends. CDR3 protein: CASSPTESNTEAFF. The CDR3 bases are TGTGCCAGCTCACCAACAGAGAGCAACACTGAAGCTTTCTTT.

The chain carries TRBV6-1 and TRBJ2-7, with 8 bases aligning to TRBD2. Germline lookup yields CDR1 MNHNS and CDR2 SASEGT. This CDR3 is 14 amino acids long. V shed 5 bases, J shed 2 bases, and the junction held 5 bases outside the gene matches. The CDR3, as DNA: TGTGCCAGCAGTACGGGGGGGGGAACCTACGAGCAGTACTTC. Encoded protein: CASSTGGGTYEQYF.